Listed here are 27 T cell receptor beta chains from one sample, sequenced in a study of T cells after yellow fever vaccination. TCRdb re-called the 5' RACE reads with MiXCR, one entry per CDR3 protein. The sample has about 210,000 distinct CDR3 sequences; roughly 3% are singletons. The material was CD4+ T cells sorted from PBMCs, obtained 10 days after the yellow fever booster vaccination. Receptor source: a man in his late teens or twenties who received the YFV17D yellow fever vaccine.

This clonotype appeared many times. The chain is built from TRBV4-3 and TRBJ2-3; 10 bases are shared with TRBD2. J was trimmed by 0 bases and V by 0 bases; bases with no gene match: 3. This CDR3 has 17 residues. The germline V gene encodes CDR1 LGHNA and CDR2 YSLEER. CDR3 nucleotides: TGCGCCAGCAGCCAAGATCCACTAGCGGGGAGCACAGATACGCAGTATTTT. Translated, it gives CASSQDPLAGSTDTQYF.

The table lists this clonotype with a few counts. The CDR3 sequence is CASRETSGGTDTQYF. The CDR3 coding sequence is TGCGCCAGCCGAGAGACTAGCGGGGGCACAGATACGCAGTATTTT. The chain couples TRBV5-1 to TRBJ2-3; TRBD2 matches 11 bases. Trimming at V came to 7 bases and at J to 1 base, leaving 5 bases not matched to a gene. Germline lookup yields CDR1 SGHRS and CDR2 YFSETQ. CDR3 length: 15 residues.

This clonotype was observed a few times. This chain uses TRBV29-1 with TRBJ1-5; TRBD1 might be the D (6 bases). This CDR3 is built from 12 residues. Trimming removed 4 bases at V and 5 bases at J, with 9 bases between. Germline assignment: CDR1 SQVTM and CDR2 ANQGSEA. This CDR3 is CSVVTGDQPQHF. DNA of the CDR3: TGCAGCGTTGTGACAGGTGATCAGCCCCAGCATTTT.

Ten or more counts support this clonotype. This chain links TRBV12-3 or TRBV12-4 with TRBJ2-5; D gene ambiguous. Trimming shortened V by 3 bases and J by 3 bases, and 8 bases separated the two germline ends. The CDR3 has 13 amino acids. Here the CDR3 reads CASSFLGKETQYF. As DNA, the CDR3 is TGTGCCAGCAGTTTTCTAGGAAAAGAGACCCAGTACTTC.

The sample holds a few counts of this clonotype. The J gene is TRBJ1-4, the V gene TRBV28; D is unclear. Germline V gene sequence: CDR1 MDHEN, CDR2 SYDVKM. V gave up 1 base and J gave up 7 bases, with 4 bases separating them. The CDR3 is made up of 12 amino acids. CDR3 nucleotides: TGTGCCAGCAGTTTATCAAGTGAAAAACTGTTTTTT. Translated: CASSLSSEKLFF.

The V call is TRBV20-1, the J call TRBJ1-5; no definite D call. Germline loops: CDR1 DFQATT, CDR2 SNEGSKA (reference sequence). V was clipped by 0 bases and J by 6 bases, with 12 bases between them. The CDR3 spans 14 residues. The CDR3 DNA sequence: TGCAGTGCTAGAGATCTTGGGGTTGGTCAGCCCCAGCATTTT. It yields the protein CSARDLGVGQPQHF.

This clonotype has at least ten counts. The chain couples TRBV10-3 to TRBJ2-7; TRBD1 matches 10 bases. Germline CDR1 is ENHRY and CDR2 is SYGVKD. V dropped 4 bases and J dropped 4; count of bases not matched to a gene: 1. CDR3 size: 13 residues. CDR3 amino acids: CAISGTGGYEQYF. In DNA form, the CDR3 reads TGTGCCATCAGTGGGACAGGGGGTTACGAGCAGTACTTC.

This clonotype has at least ten counts. The chain has TRBV9 and TRBJ2-2, with TRBD2 matching over 9 bases. CDR1 SGDLS and CDR2 YYNGEE come from the germline V gene. The CDR3 has 16 amino acids. V trimming: 4 bases; J trimming: 4 bases; junction bases outside the gene matches: 8. CDR3 nucleotides: TGTGCCAGCAGCAATTCAGCGGGGGGTTTCACCGGGGAGCTGTTTTTT. Amino acids: CASSNSAGGFTGELFF.

The chain couples TRBV28 to TRBJ2-7; D possibly corresponds to TRBD1 (8 bases). The germline V and J ends were trimmed by 6 bases and 2 bases, with 17 bases remaining between them. The CDR3 covers 15 residues. Germline CDR1 MDHEN, CDR2 SYDVKM. Here the CDR3 reads CASRGGTGGPYEQYF. The CDR3 DNA follows: TGTGCCAGCAGGGGAGGGACAGGCGGACCCTACGAGCAGTACTTC.

This clonotype was counted ten times or more. The chain is built from TRBV7-2 and TRBJ2-4; D is ambiguous. The ends were cut back, 2 bases at V and 0 bases at J, with 11 bases in the middle. The germline gives CDR1 SGHTA, CDR2 FQGNSA. The CDR3 has 16 residues. This CDR3 reads CASSLLRLLAKNIQYF. The CDR3 nucleotides read TGTGCCAGCAGCTTATTACGCCTACTAGCCAAAAACATTCAGTACTTC.

This clonotype occurred a few times. The genes are TRBV6-1 and TRBJ1-6; D unclear. The CDR3 consists of 16 residues. V lost 0 bases and J lost 4, with 10 bases in between. CDR1 and CDR2 from the germline V gene are MNHNS and SASEGT. The CDR3 sequence: CASSEAIAGYNSPLHF. CDR3 coding DNA: TGTGCCAGCAGTGAAGCGATCGCGGGTTATAATTCACCCCTCCACTTT.

At least ten counts were recorded for this clonotype. The J gene is TRBJ2-1, the V gene TRBV7-2; D is ambiguous. Per germline, CDR1 SGHTA and CDR2 FQGNSA. This CDR3 is built from 13 residues. Between the trimmed V and J ends, which lost 6 bases and 5 bases, there was a span of 11 bases. This CDR3 is CASRPPTDNEQFF. DNA of the CDR3: TGTGCCAGCAGACCACCGACGGACAATGAGCAGTTCTTC.

This sequence joins TRBV19 and TRBJ1-1; a possible D gene is TRBD1 (6 bases). CDR3 length: 14 residues. Germline lookup yields CDR1 LNHDA and CDR2 SQIVND (reference sequence). The V end lost 8 bases, the J end lost 1 base, and 14 bases lay between the germline ends. The CDR3 nucleotides are TGTGCCAGTGGATTAGGGGGAACGAACACTGAAGCTTTCTTT. Its protein product is CASGLGGTNTEAFF.

This clonotype was detected only a few times. This chain links TRBV5-8 with TRBJ2-7, with no clear D. Trimming took off 1 base at V and 6 bases at J, with 11 bases between the two ends. The CDR3 is made up of 13 amino acids. In germline, CDR1 is SGHTS, CDR2 YDEGEE. The CDR3 bases are TGTGCCAGCAGCTTGCACTGCCTCCGCGAGCAGTACGTC. Its translation is CASSLHCLREQYV.

The chain couples TRBV7-2 to TRBJ2-3; 8 bases line up with TRBD2. The CDR3 is made up of 17 amino acids. With V trimmed by 4 bases and J by 0 bases, 9 bases remained unmatched. Germline V CDR1 and CDR2: SGHTA, FQGNSA. The chain's CDR3 is CASSSGVGGGSTDTQYF. The CDR3, as DNA: TGTGCCAGCAGCTCCGGGGTTGGCGGGGGGAGCACAGATACGCAGTATTTT.

This clonotype was recorded many times. This chain links TRBV29-1 with TRBJ1-2, with D perhaps matching TRBD1 (6 bases). With 5 bases removed from V and 2 bases from J, the gap between germline ends came to 15 bases. The CDR3 extends over 14 amino acids. In germline, CDR1 is SQVTM, CDR2 ANQGSEA. In nucleotides, the CDR3 is TGCAGCGTTCCCAGGGGTCGGTCGAACTATGGCTACACCTTC. It translates to CSVPRGRSNYGYTF.

This clonotype was seen at least ten times. The chain has TRBV4-1 and TRBJ2-2; the D is unclear. In germline, CDR1 is MGHRA, CDR2 YSYEKL. The germline V and J ends were trimmed by 4 bases and 8 bases, with 8 bases remaining between them. The CDR3 loop spans 12 amino acids. The CDR3 loop is CASSLMAGELFF. DNA for the CDR3: TGCGCCAGCAGCCTTATGGCGGGGGAGCTGTTTTTT.

There are many counts of this clonotype. V usage is TRBV18 and J usage is TRBJ2-7; 7 bases are shared with TRBD2. With V trimmed by 5 bases and J by 7 bases, 11 bases remained unmatched. The CDR3 is 14 residues long. Per the germline V gene, CDR1 is KGHSH and CDR2 is LQKENI. CDR3: CASSSSGAGVEQYV. The DNA of the CDR3 is TGTGCCAGCTCATCAAGCGGGGCCGGGGTTGAGCAGTACGTC.

In this sample, this clonotype turned up a few times. The chain employs TRBV4-2 and TRBJ1-5; TRBD1 might be the D (5 bases). CDR1 and CDR2 from the germline V gene are LGHNA and YNFKEQ. With 0 bases removed from V and 5 bases from J, the gap between germline ends came to 11 bases. CDR3 length: 15 amino acids. Written as DNA, the CDR3 is TGTGCCAGCAGCCAAGATGTGCGGGGGGATCAGCCCCAGCATTTT. It specifies CASSQDVRGDQPQHF.

This clonotype was counted between two and nine times. This chain links TRBV5-4 with TRBJ2-7; D uncertain. The germline V gene has CDR1 SGHNT and CDR2 YYREEE (reference sequence). The CDR3 has 15 amino acids. With 3 bases removed from V and 1 base from J, the gap between germline ends came to 14 bases. The CDR3: CASSSRGHPSYEQYV. In nucleotides, the CDR3 is TGTGCCAGCAGCTCCCGAGGCCACCCGTCCTACGAGCAGTACGTC.

This clonotype was found many times. The chain has TRBV3-1 and TRBJ2-1, with 8 bases that match TRBD1. This CDR3 region has 15 residues. Looked up from germline, CDR1 is LGHDT and CDR2 is YNNKEL (reference sequence). V was pared by 4 bases and J by 6 bases, with 8 bases of the junction left unmatched. CDR3 DNA sequence: TGTGCCAGCAGCCCGGACAGGGTAATTCTCAATGAGCAGTTCTTC. As protein: CASSPDRVILNEQFF.

This clonotype appeared many times. J is TRBJ1-5 and V is TRBV29-1, with D perhaps matching TRBD1 (5 bases). The CDR3 is 13 amino acids. V lost 4 bases and J lost 5, with 12 bases in between. Germline V gives CDR1 SQVTM, CDR2 ANQGSEA. CDR3 in DNA: TGCAGCGTTGGAGTAGGGGCGGATCAGCCCCAGCATTTT. Translating gives CSVGVGADQPQHF.

This clonotype has just a few counts. V and J are TRBV7-3 and TRBJ2-1; 9 nucleotides agree with TRBD1. Germline CDR1 is SGHTA and CDR2 is FQGTGA. V dropped 4 bases and J dropped 7; count of bases not matched to a gene: 11. There are 16 residues in the CDR3. CDR3 protein: CASSWGGTGKLNEQFF. CDR3 nucleotide sequence: TGTGCCAGCAGCTGGGGTGGGACAGGGAAATTAAATGAGCAGTTCTTC.

This clonotype was observed at least ten times. The rearrangement joins TRBV7-2 to TRBJ2-2, with 8 bases matching TRBD1. CDR3 size: 14 residues. CDR1 SGHTA and CDR2 FQGNSA come from the germline V gene. J lost 6 bases, V lost 5 bases, and 5 bases had no gene match. CDR3: CASSPRQGPGELFF. As DNA, the CDR3 is TGTGCCAGCAGCCCACGACAGGGGCCCGGGGAGCTGTTTTTT.

This rearrangement joins TRBV20-1 to TRBJ2-7; perhaps TRBD1 as D (6 bases). Germline lookup yields CDR1 DFQATT and CDR2 SNEGSKA (reference sequence). The CDR3 has 15 residues. Trimming shortened V by 6 bases and J by 5 bases, and 23 bases separated the two germline ends. In nucleotides, the CDR3 is TGCAGTGCCCTACGGGTCGGCAGGGGAGCGGACGAGCAGTACTTC. Amino acids: CSALRVGRGADEQYF.

This clonotype showed up just a few times. The chain couples TRBV20-1 to TRBJ2-7; TRBD1 agrees at 8 bases. This CDR3 spans 12 amino acids. Germline V gives CDR1 DFQATT, CDR2 SNEGSKA (reference sequence). V lost 6 bases to trimming and J lost 3 bases; unmatched junction nucleotides: 4. CDR3 sequence: CSAQDRDYEQYV. The CDR3 DNA sequence: TGCAGTGCCCAGGACAGGGACTACGAGCAGTACGTC.

Many counts were recorded for this clonotype. The chain joins TRBV7-9 to TRBJ2-5, with D perhaps TRBD1 (6 bases). This CDR3 contains 15 residues. The V gene lost 5 bases and the J gene lost 4 bases, with 17 bases spanning the gap. Germline V gene data show CDR1 as SEHNR and CDR2 as FQNEAQ (reference sequence). The CDR3 DNA reads as TGTGCCAGCAGCCAGCTCGGACAGACGGGAGAGACCCAGTACTTC. This codes for CASSQLGQTGETQYF. Drawing the rest from reference TRBV7-9 and TRBJ2-5, the complete variable domain is DTGVSQNPRHKITKRGQNVTFRCDPISEHNRLYWYRQTLGQGPEFLTYFQNEAQLEKSRLLSDRFSAERPKGSFSTLEIQRTEQGDSAMYLCASSQLGQTGETQYFGPGTRLLVL.